These 3 T cell receptor beta chains share one sample of origin, sequenced in a study of shared clonotypes between healthy human individuals (dated by TCRdb to about 2020). The method behind the library was the immunoSEQ multiplex PCR assay. TCRdb provides this immuneACCESS table in a form limited to in-frame rearrangements. Some clones are lacking; in checked studies, under half of them reflect an unresolved V gene, and why the rest are absent is not known. Here the sample has about 960,000 clones; around 80% occur a single time. About 1.5% of the sample belongs to the ten largest clones. Input material: memory CD4+ T cells sorted from blood. Interpreted using the paper, the cell subset or site label stands for: CD45RA-negative fraction. The receptors come from a man in his late teens or twenties in good health.

The CDR3 sequence is CASTRGGSYEQYF. For the CDR3, the DNA is TGCGCCAGCACCCGAGGGGGCAGCTACGAGCAGTACTTC. The chain combines TRBV5-1 with TRBJ2-7, with TRBD1 matching 7 bases. Germline values: CDR1 SGHRS, CDR2 YFSETQ. The CDR3 spans 13 residues. With 6 bases clipped from V and 3 bases from J, the junction kept 6 bases outside the gene matches.

This chain uses TRBV5-5 with TRBJ1-2; 8 bases agree with TRBD1. This CDR3 region has 16 residues. CDR1 is SGHKS, CDR2 YYEKEE, per germline (reference sequence). Germline trimming cut 0 bases from V and 1 base from J; bases unmatched to any gene: 5. CDR3 sequence: CASSLGQGAINYGYTF. DNA for the CDR3: TGTGCCAGCAGCTTGGGGCAGGGGGCGATTAACTATGGCTACACCTTC.

This clone was detected once. The sample has other DNA sequences that encode this CDR3 too. J is TRBJ2-5 and V is TRBV2; weak D call: TRBD1 (5 bases). This CDR3 has 12 residues. Germline V gives CDR1 SNHLY, CDR2 FYNNEI. V was clipped by 5 bases and J by 3 bases, with 7 bases between them. DNA of the CDR3: TGTGCCAGCAGTCGCAGGGAAGAGACCCAGTACTTC. Amino acid sequence: CASSRREETQYF.